Listed here is a single TCR beta chain. Its target is unknown. Systemic immunosuppression or autoimmune disease history was grounds to exclude patients. The data are from a study of OX40 agonist ivuxolimab in advanced cancers. As for the study in general: Dose-escalation patients suffered from hepatocellular carcinoma, melanoma, renal cell or head and neck cancer. Patients achieving partial responses numbered three: one hepatocellular carcinoma case and two cutaneous melanoma cases.

Sequencing was performed with immunoSEQ multiplex PCR; in TCRdb, only in-frame clones are kept and a portion is missing. The sample lists about 58,000 clones, nearly 90% seen once, with around an eighth in the top ten. The study's findings and limits: A proportion of nonresponders additionally exhibited low normalized T-cell clonal expansion.

Here the sequenced sample was CD4+ or CD8+ T cells sorted from blood, taken in a trial of the OX40 agonist ivuxolimab. The clonotype originates from an adult with an advanced solid tumor such as melanoma, head and neck, liver or kidney cancer.

Here the CDR3 reads CASSLWSHTIGEQYF. The CDR3 bases are TGTGCCAGCAGTTTATGGTCCCATACAATTGGCGAGCAGTACTTC. The chain links TRBV28 to TRBJ2-7, with D unresolved. Trimming pared 0 bases from V and 6 bases from J, leaving 15 bases between. The germline gives CDR1 MDHEN, CDR2 SYDVKM. This CDR3 has 15 amino acids.